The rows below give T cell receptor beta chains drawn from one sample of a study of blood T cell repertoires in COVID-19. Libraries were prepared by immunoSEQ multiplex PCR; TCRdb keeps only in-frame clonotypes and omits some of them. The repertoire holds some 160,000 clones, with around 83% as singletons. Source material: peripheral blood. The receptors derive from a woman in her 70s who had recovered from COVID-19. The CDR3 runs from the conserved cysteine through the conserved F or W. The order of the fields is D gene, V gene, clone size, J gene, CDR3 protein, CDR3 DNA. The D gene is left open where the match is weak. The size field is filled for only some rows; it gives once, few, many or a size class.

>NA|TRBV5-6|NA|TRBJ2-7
CASSPGYTWEQYF
TGTGCCAGCAGCCCGGGGTACACTTGGGAGCAGTACTTC
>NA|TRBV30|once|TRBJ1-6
CAWSADSANSPLHF
TGTGCCTGGAGTGCTGACAGCGCCAATTCACCCCTCCACTTT
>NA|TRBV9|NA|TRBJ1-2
CASSAPPGAGYTF
TGTGCCAGCAGCGCCCCCCCGGGAGCGGGGTACACCTTC
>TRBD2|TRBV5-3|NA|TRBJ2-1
CARSLPGLAIHEQFF
TGTGCCAGAAGCTTGCCGGGACTAGCGATTCATGAGCAGTTCTTC
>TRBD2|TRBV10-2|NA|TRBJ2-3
CASRGTSGPSTDTQYF
TGCGCCAGCAGGGGGACTAGCGGGCCCAGCACAGATACGCAGTATTTT
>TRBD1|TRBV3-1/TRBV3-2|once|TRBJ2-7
CASRQQGPGDEQYF
TGTGCCAGCAGACAACAGGGGCCTGGGGACGAGCAGTACTTC
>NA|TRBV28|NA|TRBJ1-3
CASSPPGSGNTIYF
TGTGCCAGCAGTCCGCCAGGGTCTGGAAACACCATATATTTT
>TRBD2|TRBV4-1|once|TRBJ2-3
CASSRTGLAGGLTDTQYF
TGCGCCAGCAGCCGGACGGGACTAGCGGGGGGGCTTACAGATACGCAGTATTTT
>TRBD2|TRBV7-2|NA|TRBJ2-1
CASNVAGPLYNEQFF
TGTGCCAGCAACGTAGCGGGCCCTCTCTACAATGAGCAGTTCTTC
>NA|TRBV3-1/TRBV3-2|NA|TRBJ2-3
CASSQARGADTQYF
TGTGCCAGCAGCCAAGCCAGGGGGGCAGATACGCAGTATTTT
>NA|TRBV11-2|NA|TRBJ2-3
CASSLVLGGTSTDTQYF
TGTGCCAGCAGCTTAGTGCTCGGCGGGACTAGCACAGATACGCAGTATTTT
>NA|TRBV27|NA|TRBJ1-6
CASSLRGASPLHF
TGTGCCAGCAGTTTGCGGGGGGCCTCACCCCTCCACTTT
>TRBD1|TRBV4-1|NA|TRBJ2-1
CASRGGRGSAGPLYNEQFF
TGCGCCAGCCGGGGCGGCAGGGGGTCGGCGGGCCCTCTCTACAATGAGCAGTTCTTC
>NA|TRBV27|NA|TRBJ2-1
CASSYPDWGEQFF
TGTGCCAGCAGTTACCCTGATTGGGGCGAGCAGTTCTTC
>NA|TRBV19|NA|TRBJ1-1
CASSIWLGGNTEAFF
TGTGCCAGTAGTATTTGGCTGGGGGGGAACACTGAAGCTTTCTTT
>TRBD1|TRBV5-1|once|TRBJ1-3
CASSTRGTGGGNTIYF
TGCGCCAGCAGCACCCGAGGGACAGGGGGCGGAAACACCATATATTTT
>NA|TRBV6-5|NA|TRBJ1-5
CASSSTGYNQPQHF
TGTGCCAGCAGTTCAACAGGATACAATCAGCCCCAGCATTTT
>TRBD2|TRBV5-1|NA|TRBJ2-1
CASSRVLAGGSGEQFF
TGCGCCAGCAGCCGGGTCCTAGCGGGGGGATCGGGTGAGCAGTTCTTC
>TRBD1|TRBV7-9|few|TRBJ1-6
CATTGGFNSPLHF
TGTGCCACCACAGGGGGCTTCAATTCACCCCTCCACTTT
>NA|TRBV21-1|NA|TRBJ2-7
CASRWQRPISYEQYF
TGTGCCAGCAGATGGCAGCGGCCGATCTCCTACGAGCAGTACTTC
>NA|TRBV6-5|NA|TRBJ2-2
CASSTGPANTGELFF
TGTGCCAGCTCCACAGGGCCCGCGAACACCGGGGAGCTGTTTTTT
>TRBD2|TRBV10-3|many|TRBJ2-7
CAARLAGNDEQYF
TGTGCCGCCCGACTAGCGGGAAACGACGAGCAGTACTTC
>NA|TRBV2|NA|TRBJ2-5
CASSALATQETQYF
TGTGCCAGCAGTGCTCTAGCGACCCAAGAGACCCAGTACTTC
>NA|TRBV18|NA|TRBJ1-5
CASSPTDSNQPQHF
TGTGCCAGCTCACCGACAGATAGCAATCAGCCCCAGCATTTT
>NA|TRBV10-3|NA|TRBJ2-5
CAISESGRPETQYF
TGTGCCATCAGTGAGTCGGGGCGTCCGGAGACCCAGTACTTC
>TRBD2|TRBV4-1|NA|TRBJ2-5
CASSRALAGGQETQYF
TGCGCCAGCAGCCGGGCCCTAGCGGGGGGGCAGGAGACCCAGTACTTC
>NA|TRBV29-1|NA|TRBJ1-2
CSVPAGGGYGYTF
TGCAGCGTTCCCGCCGGGGGGGGCTATGGCTACACCTTC
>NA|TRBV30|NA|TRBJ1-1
CAWAPGRTEAFF
TGTGCCTGGGCGCCGGGGAGGACTGAAGCTTTCTTT
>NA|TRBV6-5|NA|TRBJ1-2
CATAVRGNYGYTF
TGTGCCACCGCCGTCCGAGGGAACTATGGCTACACCTTC
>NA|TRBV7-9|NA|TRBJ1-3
CASSLEVTFSGNTIYF
TGTGCCAGCAGCTTAGAGGTGACTTTCTCTGGAAACACCATATATTTT
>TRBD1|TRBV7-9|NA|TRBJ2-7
CASSPQGARDTYEQYF
TGTGCCAGCAGTCCTCAGGGGGCGCGTGACACCTACGAGCAGTACTTC
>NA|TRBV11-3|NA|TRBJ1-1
CASNPRLQQPAFF
TGTGCCAGCAACCCCCGACTCCAGCAACCAGCTTTCTTT
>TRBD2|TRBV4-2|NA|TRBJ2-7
CASSQDFGGTYEQYF
TGTGCCAGCAGCCAAGATTTCGGGGGGACCTACGAGCAGTACTTC
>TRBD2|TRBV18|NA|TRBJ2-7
CASSPGGGSEQYF
TGTGCCAGCTCACCCGGGGGGGGGTCCGAGCAGTACTTC
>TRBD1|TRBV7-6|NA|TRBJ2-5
CASSLPPPTGQETQYF
TGTGCCAGCAGCTTACCGCCCCCGACAGGGCAAGAGACCCAGTACTTC
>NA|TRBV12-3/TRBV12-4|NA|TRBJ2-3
CASSAPTGRQYF
TGTGCCAGCAGCGCCCCCACGGGTCGGCAGTATTTT
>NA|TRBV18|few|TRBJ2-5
CASSPPSAGPQETQYF
TGTGCCAGCTCACCACCTTCCGCGGGACCCCAAGAGACCCAGTACTTC
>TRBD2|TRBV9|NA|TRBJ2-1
CASSVGGSGPVQFF
TGTGCCAGCAGCGTAGGAGGTAGCGGGCCGGTGCAGTTCTTC
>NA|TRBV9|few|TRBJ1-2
CASSPQTVNYGYTF
TGTGCCAGCAGCCCCCAGACAGTTAACTATGGCTACACCTTC
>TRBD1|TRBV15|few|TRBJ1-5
CATSRAGTGGSEPQHF
TGTGCCACCAGCAGAGCCGGGACAGGGGGCTCAGAGCCCCAGCATTTT
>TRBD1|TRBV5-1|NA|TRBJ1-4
CASSPSTGPWANEKLFF
TGCGCCAGCAGCCCCTCGACAGGGCCCTGGGCTAATGAAAAACTGTTTTTT
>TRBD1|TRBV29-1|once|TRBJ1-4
CSVGARGEKLFF
TGCAGCGTTGGGGCCAGGGGGGAAAAACTGTTTTTT
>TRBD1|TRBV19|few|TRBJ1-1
CASADRGNTEAFF
TGTGCCAGCGCGGACAGGGGGAACACTGAAGCTTTCTTT
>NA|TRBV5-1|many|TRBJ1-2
CASSLLGRTNYGYTF
TGCGCCAGCAGCTTGTTGGGCAGAACGAACTATGGCTACACCTTC
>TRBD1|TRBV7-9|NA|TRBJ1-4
CASSPGQPRTNEKLFF
TGTGCCAGCAGCCCGGGACAGCCCCGGACTAATGAAAAACTGTTTTTT
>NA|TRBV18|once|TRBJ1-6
CASSPGEGAHSPLHF
TGTGCCAGCTCACCGGGCGAGGGAGCCCATTCACCCCTCCACTTT
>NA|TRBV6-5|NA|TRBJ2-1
CASSRDILGNEQFF
TGTGCCAGCAGCCGGGACATCCTGGGGAATGAGCAGTTCTTC
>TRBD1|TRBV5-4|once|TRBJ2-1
CASSLEYGTGLEQFF
TGTGCCAGCAGCTTGGAATATGGGACAGGGCTTGAGCAGTTCTTC
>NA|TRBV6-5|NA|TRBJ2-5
CASRLVRLETQYF
TGTGCCAGCAGACTAGTTCGGCTAGAGACCCAGTACTTC
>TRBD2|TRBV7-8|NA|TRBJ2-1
CASSLDFGGAGSYNEQFF
TGTGCCAGCAGCTTAGACTTCGGGGGGGCCGGCTCCTACAATGAGCAGTTCTTC
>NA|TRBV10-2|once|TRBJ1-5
CASSESGGPNQPQHF
TGCGCCAGCAGTGAGTCGGGGGGACCTAATCAGCCCCAGCATTTT
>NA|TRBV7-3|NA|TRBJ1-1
CASSPQGVGRAFF
TGTGCCAGCAGCCCACAAGGGGTCGGTAGAGCTTTCTTT
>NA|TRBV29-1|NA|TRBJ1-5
CSVGGGYNQPQHF
TGCAGCGTTGGGGGGGGATACAATCAGCCCCAGCATTTT